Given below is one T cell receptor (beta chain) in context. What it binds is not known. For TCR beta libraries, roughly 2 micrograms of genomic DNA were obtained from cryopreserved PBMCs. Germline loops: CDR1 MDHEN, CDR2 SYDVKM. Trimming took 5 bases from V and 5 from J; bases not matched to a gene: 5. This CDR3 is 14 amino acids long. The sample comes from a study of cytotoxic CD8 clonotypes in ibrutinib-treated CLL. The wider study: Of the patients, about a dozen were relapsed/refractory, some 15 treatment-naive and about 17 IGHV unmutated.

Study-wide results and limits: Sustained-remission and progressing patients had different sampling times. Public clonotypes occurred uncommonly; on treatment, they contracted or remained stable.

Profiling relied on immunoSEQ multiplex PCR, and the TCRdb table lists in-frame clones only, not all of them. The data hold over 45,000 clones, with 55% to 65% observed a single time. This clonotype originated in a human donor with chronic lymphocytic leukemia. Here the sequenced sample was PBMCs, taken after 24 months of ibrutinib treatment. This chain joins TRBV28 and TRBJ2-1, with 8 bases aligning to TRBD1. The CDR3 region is CASSPRQGHNEQFF. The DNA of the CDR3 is TGTGCCAGCAGTCCCCGACAGGGGCACAATGAGCAGTTCTTC.